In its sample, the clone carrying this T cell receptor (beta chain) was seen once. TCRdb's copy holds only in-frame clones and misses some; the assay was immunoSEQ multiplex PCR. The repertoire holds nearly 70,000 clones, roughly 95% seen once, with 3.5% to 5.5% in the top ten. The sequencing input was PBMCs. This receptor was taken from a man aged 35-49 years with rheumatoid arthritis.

This CDR3 is CASGLTGYSTGELFF. Here the CDR3 DNA reads TGTGCCAGCGGCCTGACGGGGTACAGCACCGGGGAGCTGTTTTTT. The rearrangement joins TRBV2 to TRBJ2-2; tentatively, D is TRBD2 (5 bases). The CDR3 contains 15 residues. V was trimmed by 8 bases and J by 4 bases, leaving 17 bases between them. Per the germline V gene, CDR1 is SNHLY and CDR2 is FYNNEI.